The sequence of this T cell receptor beta chain was determined in a study of PD-L1 blockade in urothelial cancer. CDR1 is SEHNR and CDR2 is FQNEAQ in the germline V gene (reference sequence). There are 16 residues in the CDR3. Sequencing was performed with immunoSEQ multiplex PCR; in TCRdb, only in-frame clones are kept and a portion is missing. The table shows around 120,000 clones, with approximately 85% occurring only once. Comments on this clone: A read error may produce the germline difference seen at one junction end.

The chain is built from TRBV7-9 and TRBJ2-1; 11 bases map to TRBD2. The specimen was PBMCs, collected around atezolizumab (anti-PD-L1) treatment. This receptor was obtained from a man aged 45 to 65 with urothelial cancer. CDR3 loop: CASSLAGGPWGHEQFF. The CDR3 DNA is TGTGCCAGCAGCCTAGCGGGAGGTCCCTGGGGTCATGAGCAGTTCTTC.